This record concerns one T cell receptor (beta chain) sequence. What it binds is not known. Treatment described: approximately nine-day PBMC culture with coronavirus spike peptide pools or control peptides (ViraFEST assay). Trimming removed 5 bases at V and 3 bases at J, with 14 bases between. The CDR3 is made up of 15 amino acids. CDR1 and CDR2 (germline): KGHDR, SFDVKD. The sample belongs to a study of vaccination and CD4 T cells after COVID-19. Study-wide context: Samples were taken after vaccination, a median of roughly 70 days after dose two, with a range of 14 to 241. Control wells got either CEFX epitopes, HIV-1 Nef peptides, or no peptide at all.

An Oncomine TCR Beta short-read assay was used to sequence the DNA from cultured CD4+ T cells. Extraction of genomic DNA was performed on cultured CD4+ T cells. From the PCR reads, TCRdb called clonotypes with MiXCR, one entry per CDR3 protein. Of about 13,000 distinct CDR3 sequences listed, 41% were seen once; the top ten hold 7% to 9.5%. Material: CD4+ T cells from blood, cultured in vitro, obtained after SARS-CoV-2 vaccination. This TCR derives from a human donor who had recovered from COVID-19. The chain joins TRBV24-1 to TRBJ2-3; the D gene is possibly TRBD1 (6 bases). For the CDR3, the DNA is TGTGCCACCAGTGTGGGGGCAGGGGAGACAGATACGCAGTATTTT. It is translated as CATSVGAGETDTQYF.